The clone carrying this T cell receptor (beta chain) was counted only a few times. One entry per CDR3 protein, called by TCRdb with MiXCR from the PCR reads. The repertoire includes 5,000 to 6,500 distinct CDR3 sequences, approximately 51% of them detected once, and over 75% sits in the top ten. Donors had localized lung adenocarcinoma, a non-small cell lung cancer. V lost 1 base, J lost 3 bases, and 5 bases lay in between. There are 13 residues in the CDR3. Per the germline V gene, CDR1 is LGHNA and CDR2 is YNFKEQ. The data originate from a study of CD4 and CD8 cells across lung adenocarcinoma regions.

J is TRBJ2-3 and V is TRBV4-2; unclear D gene. This TCR was sampled from a male donor with lung adenocarcinoma. The CD4 and CD8 labels of this study may be unreliable. Material for sequencing was CD8+ T cells from the margin of a lung tumor. CDR3 protein: CASSQAGTDTQYF. CDR3 DNA sequence: TGTGCCAGCAGCCAAGCCGGGACAGATACGCAGTATTTT.